A single sample is the source of the 3 T cell receptor beta chains below, sequenced in a study of blood T cell repertoires in COVID-19. Sequenced by immunoSEQ multiplex PCR; TCRdb stores in-frame clones only, minus some. The repertoire includes tens of thousands of clones, about 91% of them detected once, and less than 9% sits in the top ten. The sample consisted of peripheral blood. The receptors shown here come from a man aged 35 to 55 with COVID-19, enrolled during active disease.

This chain uses TRBV9 with TRBJ1-2; tentative D call: TRBD1 (6 bases). CDR1 and CDR2 from the germline V gene are SGDLS and YYNGEE. CDR3 length equals 12 residues. V was trimmed by 3 bases and J by 8 bases, leaving 11 bases between them. This CDR3 reads CASSASQGGYTF. For the CDR3, the DNA is TGTGCCAGCAGCGCCTCACAGGGAGGCTACACCTTC.

V usage is TRBV7-6 and J usage is TRBJ1-6; D is perhaps TRBD1 (5 bases). The germline V and J ends were trimmed by 1 base and 5 bases, with 12 bases remaining between them. The CDR3 contains 16 residues. CDR1 SGHVS and CDR2 FNYEAQ come from the germline V gene. The CDR3 DNA follows: TGTGCCAGCAGCTTAGGTTCGAGACAGAATAATTCACCCCTCCACTTT. This translates into CASSLGSRQNNSPLHF.

This clone was detected once. The chain carries TRBV28 and TRBJ1-2, with 7 nucleotides matching TRBD1. This CDR3 has 12 amino acids. With V trimmed by 4 bases and J by 6 bases, 2 bases remained unmatched. Germline assignment: CDR1 MDHEN and CDR2 SYDVKM. The CDR3 region has the DNA TGTGCCAGCAGTTCGGGACAGCATGGCTACACCTTC. Translation gives CASSSGQHGYTF.